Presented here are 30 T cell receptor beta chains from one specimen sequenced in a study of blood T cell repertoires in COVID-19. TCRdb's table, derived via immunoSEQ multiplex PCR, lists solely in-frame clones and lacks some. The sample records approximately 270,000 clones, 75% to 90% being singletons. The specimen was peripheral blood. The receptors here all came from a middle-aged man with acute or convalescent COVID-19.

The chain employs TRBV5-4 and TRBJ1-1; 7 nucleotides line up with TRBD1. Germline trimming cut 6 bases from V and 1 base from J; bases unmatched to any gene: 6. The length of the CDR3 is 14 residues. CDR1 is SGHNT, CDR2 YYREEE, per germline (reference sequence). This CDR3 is CASNEGQRNTEAFF. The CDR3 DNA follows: TGTGCCAGCAACGAGGGACAGAGGAACACTGAAGCTTTCTTT.

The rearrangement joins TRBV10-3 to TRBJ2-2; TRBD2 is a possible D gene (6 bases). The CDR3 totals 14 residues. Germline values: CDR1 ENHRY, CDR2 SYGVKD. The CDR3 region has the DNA TGTGCGGTCAGCGGTACTAGCACCACCGGGGAGCTGTTTTTT. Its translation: CAVSGTSTTGELFF.

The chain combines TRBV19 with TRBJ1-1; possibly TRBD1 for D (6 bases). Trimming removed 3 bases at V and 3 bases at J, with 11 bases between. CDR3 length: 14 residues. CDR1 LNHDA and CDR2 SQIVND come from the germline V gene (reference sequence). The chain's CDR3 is CASSMVPGDTEAFF. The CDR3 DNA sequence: TGTGCCAGTAGTATGGTTCCAGGGGACACTGAAGCTTTCTTT.

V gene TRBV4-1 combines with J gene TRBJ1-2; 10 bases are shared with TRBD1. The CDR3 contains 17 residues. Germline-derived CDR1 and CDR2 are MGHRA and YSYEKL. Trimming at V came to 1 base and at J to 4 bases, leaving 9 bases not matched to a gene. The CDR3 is CASSQGVTGGGFYGYTF. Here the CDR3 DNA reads TGCGCCAGCAGCCAAGGGGTGACAGGGGGCGGTTTCTATGGCTACACCTTC.

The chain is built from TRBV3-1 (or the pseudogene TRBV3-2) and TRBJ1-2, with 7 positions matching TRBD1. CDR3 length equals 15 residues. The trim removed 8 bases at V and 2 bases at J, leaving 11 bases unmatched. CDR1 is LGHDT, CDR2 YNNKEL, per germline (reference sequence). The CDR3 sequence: CASALLGGSNYGYTF. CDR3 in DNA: TGTGCCAGCGCGTTATTAGGGGGCTCAAACTATGGCTACACCTTC.

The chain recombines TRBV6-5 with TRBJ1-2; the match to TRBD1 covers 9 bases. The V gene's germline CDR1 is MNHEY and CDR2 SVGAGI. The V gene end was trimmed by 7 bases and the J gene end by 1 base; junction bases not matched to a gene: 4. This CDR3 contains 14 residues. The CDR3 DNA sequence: TGTGCCAGCACCCGGACAGGGGTTAACTATGGCTACACCTTC. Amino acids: CASTRTGVNYGYTF.

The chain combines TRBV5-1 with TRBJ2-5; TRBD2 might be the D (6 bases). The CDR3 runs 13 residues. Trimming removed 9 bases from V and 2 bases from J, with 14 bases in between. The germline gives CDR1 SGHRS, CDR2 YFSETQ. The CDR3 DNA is TGCGCCACCGCGGGGCAACCTCAAGAGACCCAGTACTTC. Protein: CATAGQPQETQYF.

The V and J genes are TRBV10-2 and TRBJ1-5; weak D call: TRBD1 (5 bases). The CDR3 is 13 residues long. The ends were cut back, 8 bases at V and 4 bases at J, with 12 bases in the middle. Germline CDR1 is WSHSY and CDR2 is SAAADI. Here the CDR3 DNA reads TGCGCCAGCGGGGGGAGGGAGAATCAGCCCCAGCATTTT. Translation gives CASGGRENQPQHF.

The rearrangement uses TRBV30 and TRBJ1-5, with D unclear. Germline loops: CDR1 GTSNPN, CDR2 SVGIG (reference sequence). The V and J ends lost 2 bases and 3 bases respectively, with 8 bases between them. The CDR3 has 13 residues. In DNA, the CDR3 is TGTGCCTGGAGTAGCAGGTCCAATCAGCCCCAGCATTTT. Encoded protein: CAWSSRSNQPQHF.

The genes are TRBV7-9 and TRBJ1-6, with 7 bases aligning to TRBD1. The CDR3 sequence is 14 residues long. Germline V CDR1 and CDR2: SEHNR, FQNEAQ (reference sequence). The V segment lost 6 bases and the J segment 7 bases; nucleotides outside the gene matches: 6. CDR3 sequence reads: CASRPDRLNSPLHF. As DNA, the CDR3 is TGTGCCAGCAGACCGGACAGGCTAAATTCACCCCTCCACTTT.

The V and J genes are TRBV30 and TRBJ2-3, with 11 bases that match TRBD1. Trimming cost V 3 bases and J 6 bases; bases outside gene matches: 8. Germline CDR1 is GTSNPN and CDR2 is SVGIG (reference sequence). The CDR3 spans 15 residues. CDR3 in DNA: TGTGCCTGGAGCCCCGGACAGGGGGCTAAGGATACGCAGTATTTT. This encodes CAWSPGQGAKDTQYF.

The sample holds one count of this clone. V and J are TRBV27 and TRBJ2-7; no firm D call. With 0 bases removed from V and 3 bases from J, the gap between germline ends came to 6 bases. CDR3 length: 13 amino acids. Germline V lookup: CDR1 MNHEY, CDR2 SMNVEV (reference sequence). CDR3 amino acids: CASSLSYSYEQYF. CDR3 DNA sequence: TGTGCCAGCAGTTTATCTTACAGCTACGAGCAGTACTTC.

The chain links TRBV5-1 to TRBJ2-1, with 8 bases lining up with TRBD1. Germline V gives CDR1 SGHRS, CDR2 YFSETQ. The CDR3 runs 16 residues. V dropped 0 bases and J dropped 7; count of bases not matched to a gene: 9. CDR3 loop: CASSLGQGNGGNEQFF. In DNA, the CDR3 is TGCGCCAGCAGCTTGGGACAGGGGAATGGGGGGAATGAGCAGTTCTTC.

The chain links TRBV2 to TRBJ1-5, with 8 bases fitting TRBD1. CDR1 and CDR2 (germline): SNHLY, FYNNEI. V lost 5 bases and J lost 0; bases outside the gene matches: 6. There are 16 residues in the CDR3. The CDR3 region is CASSPGQGDSNQPQHF. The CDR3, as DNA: TGTGCCAGCAGTCCTGGACAGGGCGATAGCAATCAGCCCCAGCATTTT. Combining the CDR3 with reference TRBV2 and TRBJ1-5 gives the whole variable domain EPEVTQTPSHQVTQMGQEVILRCVPISNHLYFYWYRQILGQKVEFLVSFYNNEISEKSEIFDDQFSVERPDGSNFTLKIRSTKLEDSAMYFCASSPGQGDSNQPQHFGDGTRLSIL.

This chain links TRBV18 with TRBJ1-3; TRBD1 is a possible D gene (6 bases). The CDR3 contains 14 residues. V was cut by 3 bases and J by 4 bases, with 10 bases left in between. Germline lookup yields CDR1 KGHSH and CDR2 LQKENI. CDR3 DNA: TGTGCCAGCTCACCGACAGGCTACGGAAACACCATATATTTT. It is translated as CASSPTGYGNTIYF.

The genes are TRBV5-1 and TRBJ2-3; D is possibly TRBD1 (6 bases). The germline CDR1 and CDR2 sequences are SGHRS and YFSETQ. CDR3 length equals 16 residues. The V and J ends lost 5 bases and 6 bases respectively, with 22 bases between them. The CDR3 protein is CASRPTGTPSPDTQYF. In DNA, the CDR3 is TGCGCCAGCAGACCTACCGGGACACCTAGTCCCGATACGCAGTATTTT.

CDR3 nucleotides: TGTGCCAGCAGCTGGGACAGGAAACTTGGGGGCTACACCTTC. Translating it yields CASSWDRKLGGYTF. The gene calls are TRBV7-9 and TRBJ1-2; TRBD1 aligns across 8 bases. The CDR3 sequence is 14 residues long. V was pared by 4 bases and J by 8 bases, with 9 bases of the junction left unmatched. Looked up from germline, CDR1 is SEHNR and CDR2 is FQNEAQ (reference sequence).

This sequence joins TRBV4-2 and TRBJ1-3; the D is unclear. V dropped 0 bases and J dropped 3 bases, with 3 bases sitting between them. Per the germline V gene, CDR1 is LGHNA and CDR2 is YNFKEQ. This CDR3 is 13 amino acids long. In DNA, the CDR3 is TGTGCCAGCAGCCAAGATCATGGAAACACCATATATTTT. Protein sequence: CASSQDHGNTIYF.

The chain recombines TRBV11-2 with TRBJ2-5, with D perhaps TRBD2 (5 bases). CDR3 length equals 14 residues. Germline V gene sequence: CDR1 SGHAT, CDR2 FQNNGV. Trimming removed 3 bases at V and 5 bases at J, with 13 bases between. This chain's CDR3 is CASSFGGGRETQYF. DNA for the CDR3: TGTGCCAGCAGCTTCGGAGGTGGCAGGGAGACCCAGTACTTC.

Here the CDR3 reads CASSLQLAGTGELFF. The CDR3 coding sequence is TGTGCCAGCAGCTTGCAACTAGCGGGCACCGGGGAGCTGTTTTTT. The chain joins TRBV5-8 to TRBJ2-2, with 9 bases lining up with TRBD2. With V trimmed by 1 base and J by 4 bases, 2 bases remained unmatched. The CDR3 is made up of 15 amino acids. The V gene's germline CDR1 is SGHTS and CDR2 YDEGEE.

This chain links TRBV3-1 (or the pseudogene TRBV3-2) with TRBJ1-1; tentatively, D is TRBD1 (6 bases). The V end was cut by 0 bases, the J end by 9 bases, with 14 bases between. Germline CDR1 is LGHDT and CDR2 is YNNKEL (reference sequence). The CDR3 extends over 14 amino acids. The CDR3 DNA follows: TGTGCCAGCAGCCAAGATTTAATCGGGGGGCAAGCTTTCTTT. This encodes CASSQDLIGGQAFF.

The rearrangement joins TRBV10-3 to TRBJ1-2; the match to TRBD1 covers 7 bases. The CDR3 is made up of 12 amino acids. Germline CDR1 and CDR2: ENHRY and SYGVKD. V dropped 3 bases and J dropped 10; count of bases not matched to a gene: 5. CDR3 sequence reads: CAISEKTGTYTF. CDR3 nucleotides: TGTGCCATCAGTGAAAAGACAGGGACCTACACCTTC.

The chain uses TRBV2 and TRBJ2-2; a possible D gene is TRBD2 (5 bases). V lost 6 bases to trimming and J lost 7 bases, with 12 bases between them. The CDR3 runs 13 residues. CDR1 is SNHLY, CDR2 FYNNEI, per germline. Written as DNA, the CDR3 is TGTGCCAGCAGAGTAGAGGGAGACGGGGAGCTGTTTTTT. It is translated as CASRVEGDGELFF.

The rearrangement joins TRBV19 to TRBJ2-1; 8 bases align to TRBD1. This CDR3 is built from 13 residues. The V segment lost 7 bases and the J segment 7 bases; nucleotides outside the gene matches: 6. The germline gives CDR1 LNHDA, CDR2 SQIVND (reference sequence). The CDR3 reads CASNQGAWNEQFF. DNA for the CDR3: TGTGCCAGTAACCAGGGGGCTTGGAATGAGCAGTTCTTC.

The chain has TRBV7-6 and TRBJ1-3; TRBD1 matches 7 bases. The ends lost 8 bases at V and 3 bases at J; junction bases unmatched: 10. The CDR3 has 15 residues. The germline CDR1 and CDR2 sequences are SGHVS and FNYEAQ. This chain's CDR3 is CASGTTGAGGNTIYF. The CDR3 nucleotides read TGTGCCAGCGGCACTACAGGGGCGGGTGGAAACACCATATATTTT.

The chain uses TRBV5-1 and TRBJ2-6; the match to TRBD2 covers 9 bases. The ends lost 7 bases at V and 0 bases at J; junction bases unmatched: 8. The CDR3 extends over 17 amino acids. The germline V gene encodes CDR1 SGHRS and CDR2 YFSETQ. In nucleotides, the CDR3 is TGCGCCAGCGCCCGGCGAGCGGGGGGCTCTGGGGCCAACGTCCTGACTTTC. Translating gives CASARRAGGSGANVLTF.

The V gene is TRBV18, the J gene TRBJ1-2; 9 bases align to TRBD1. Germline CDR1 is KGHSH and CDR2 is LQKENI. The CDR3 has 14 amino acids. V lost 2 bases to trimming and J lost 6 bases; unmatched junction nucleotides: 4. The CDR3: CASSPMGQGDGYTF. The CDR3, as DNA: TGTGCCAGCTCACCAATGGGACAGGGCGATGGCTACACCTTC.

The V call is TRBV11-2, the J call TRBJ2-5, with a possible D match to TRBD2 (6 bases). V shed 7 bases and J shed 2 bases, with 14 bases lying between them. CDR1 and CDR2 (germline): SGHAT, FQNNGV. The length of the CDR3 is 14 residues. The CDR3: CASTPSGLQETQYF. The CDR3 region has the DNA TGTGCCAGCACCCCAAGCGGGTTACAAGAGACCCAGTACTTC.

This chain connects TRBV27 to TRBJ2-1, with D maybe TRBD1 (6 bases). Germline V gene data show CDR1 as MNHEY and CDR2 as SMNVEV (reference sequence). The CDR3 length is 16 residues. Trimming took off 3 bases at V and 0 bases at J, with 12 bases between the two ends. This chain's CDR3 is CASSFSLGASYNEQFF. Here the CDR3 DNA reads TGTGCCAGCAGTTTCTCCCTGGGGGCCTCCTACAATGAGCAGTTCTTC.

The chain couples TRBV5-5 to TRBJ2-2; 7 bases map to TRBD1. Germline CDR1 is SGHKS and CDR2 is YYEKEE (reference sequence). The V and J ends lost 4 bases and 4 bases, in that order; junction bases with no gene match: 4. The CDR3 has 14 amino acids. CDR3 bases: TGTGCCAGCAGCACCCAGGGGGTCACCGGGGAGCTGTTTTTT. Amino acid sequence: CASSTQGVTGELFF.